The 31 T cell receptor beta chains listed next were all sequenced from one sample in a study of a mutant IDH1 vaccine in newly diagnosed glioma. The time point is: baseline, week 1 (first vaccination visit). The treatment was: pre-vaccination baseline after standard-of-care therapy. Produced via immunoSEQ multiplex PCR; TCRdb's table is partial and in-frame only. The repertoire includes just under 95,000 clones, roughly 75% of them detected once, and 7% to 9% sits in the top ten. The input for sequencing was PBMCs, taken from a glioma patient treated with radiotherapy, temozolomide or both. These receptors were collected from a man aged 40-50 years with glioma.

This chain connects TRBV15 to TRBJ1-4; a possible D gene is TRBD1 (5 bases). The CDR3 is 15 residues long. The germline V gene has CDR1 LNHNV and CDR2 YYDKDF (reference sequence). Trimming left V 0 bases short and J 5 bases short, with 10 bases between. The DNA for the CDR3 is TGTGCCACCAGCAGAGATGGGGCAGGGAATGAAAAACTGTTTTTT. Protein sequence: CATSRDGAGNEKLFF.

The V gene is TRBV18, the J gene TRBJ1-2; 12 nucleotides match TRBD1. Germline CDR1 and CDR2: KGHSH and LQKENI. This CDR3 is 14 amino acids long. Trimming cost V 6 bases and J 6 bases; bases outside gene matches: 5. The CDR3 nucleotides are TGTGCCAGCTCTGCCGGGACAGGGGGCAATGGCTACACCTTC. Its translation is CASSAGTGGNGYTF.

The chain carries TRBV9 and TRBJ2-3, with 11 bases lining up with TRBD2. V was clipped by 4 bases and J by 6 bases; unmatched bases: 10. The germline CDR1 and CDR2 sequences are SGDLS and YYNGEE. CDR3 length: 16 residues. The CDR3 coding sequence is TGTGCCAGCAGCCCCCGACTAGCGGGGTCAGGGGATACGCAGTATTTT. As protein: CASSPRLAGSGDTQYF.

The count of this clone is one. DNA of the CDR3: TGTGCCAGCAGCCAAGACTTCTTCTACAATGAGCAGTTCTTC. Protein product: CASSQDFFYNEQFF. This chain links TRBV14 with TRBJ2-1, with D unresolved. CDR1 SGHDN and CDR2 FVKESK come from the germline V gene. Trimming cost V 0 bases and J 3 bases, with 6 bases left between them. The CDR3 is 14 residues long.

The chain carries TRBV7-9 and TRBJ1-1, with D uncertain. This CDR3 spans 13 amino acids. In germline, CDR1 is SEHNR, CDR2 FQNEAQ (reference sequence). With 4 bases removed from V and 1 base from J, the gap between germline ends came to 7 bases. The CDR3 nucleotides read TGTGCCAGCAGCTATGCGGGGAACACTGAAGCTTTCTTT. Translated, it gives CASSYAGNTEAFF.

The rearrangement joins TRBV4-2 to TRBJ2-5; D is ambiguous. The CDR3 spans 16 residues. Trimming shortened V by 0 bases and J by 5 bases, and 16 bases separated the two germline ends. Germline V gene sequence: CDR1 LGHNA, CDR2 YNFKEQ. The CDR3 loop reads CASSQDWSGGVETQYF. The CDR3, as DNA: TGTGCCAGCAGCCAAGATTGGTCGGGTGGGGTCGAGACCCAGTACTTC.

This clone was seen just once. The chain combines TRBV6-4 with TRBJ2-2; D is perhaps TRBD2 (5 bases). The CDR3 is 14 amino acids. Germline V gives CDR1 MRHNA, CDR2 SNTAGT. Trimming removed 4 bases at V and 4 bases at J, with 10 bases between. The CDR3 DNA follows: TGTGCCAGCAGTGCCACTAGGGTCACCGGGGAGCTGTTTTTT. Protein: CASSATRVTGELFF.

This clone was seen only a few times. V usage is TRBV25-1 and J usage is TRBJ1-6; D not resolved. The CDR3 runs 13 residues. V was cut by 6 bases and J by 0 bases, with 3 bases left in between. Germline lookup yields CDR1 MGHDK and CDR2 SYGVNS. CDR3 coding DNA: TGTGCCAGCAGGGCCTCCTATAATTCACCCCTCCACTTT. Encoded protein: CASRASYNSPLHF.

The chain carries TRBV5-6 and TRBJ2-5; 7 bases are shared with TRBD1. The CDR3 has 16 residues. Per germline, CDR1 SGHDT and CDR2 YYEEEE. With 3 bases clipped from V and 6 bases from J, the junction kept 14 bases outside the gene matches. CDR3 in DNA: TGTGCCAGCAGCTCCCCCTTGTACAGGGGACAGAAGACCCAGTACTTC. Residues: CASSSPLYRGQKTQYF.

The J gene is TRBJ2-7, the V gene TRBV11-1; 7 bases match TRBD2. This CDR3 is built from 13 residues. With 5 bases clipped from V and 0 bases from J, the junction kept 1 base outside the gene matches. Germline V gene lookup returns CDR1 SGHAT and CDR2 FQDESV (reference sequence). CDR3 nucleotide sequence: TGTGCCAGCAGCCGGGACTACTCCTACGAGCAGTACTTC. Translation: CASSRDYSYEQYF.

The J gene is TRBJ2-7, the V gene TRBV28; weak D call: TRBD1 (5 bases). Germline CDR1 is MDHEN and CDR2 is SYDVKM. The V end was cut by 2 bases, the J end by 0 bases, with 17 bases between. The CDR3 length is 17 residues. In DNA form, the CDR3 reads TGTGCCAGCAGTTTAGCCTCAAGGGGAATCAGCTCCTACGAGCAGTACTTC. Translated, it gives CASSLASRGISSYEQYF.

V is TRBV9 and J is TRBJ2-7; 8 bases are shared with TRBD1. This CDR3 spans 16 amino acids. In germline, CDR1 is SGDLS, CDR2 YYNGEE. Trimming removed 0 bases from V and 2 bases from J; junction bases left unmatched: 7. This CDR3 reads CASSVEGQGATYEQYF. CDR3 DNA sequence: TGTGCCAGCAGCGTAGAGGGGCAGGGGGCAACCTACGAGCAGTACTTC. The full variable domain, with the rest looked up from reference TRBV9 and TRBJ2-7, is DSGVTQTPKHLITATGQRVTLRCSPRSGDLSVYWYQQSLDQGLQFLIQYYNGEERAKGNILERFSAQQFPDLHSELNLSSLELGDSALYFCASSVEGQGATYEQYFGPGTRLTVT.

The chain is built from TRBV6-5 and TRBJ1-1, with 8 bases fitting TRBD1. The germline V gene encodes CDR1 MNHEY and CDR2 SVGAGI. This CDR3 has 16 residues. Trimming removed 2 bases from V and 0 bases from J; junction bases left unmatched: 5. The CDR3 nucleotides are TGTGCCAGCAGTTACCAGGGGGCGCGGTTGAACACTGAAGCTTTCTTT. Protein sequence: CASSYQGARLNTEAFF.

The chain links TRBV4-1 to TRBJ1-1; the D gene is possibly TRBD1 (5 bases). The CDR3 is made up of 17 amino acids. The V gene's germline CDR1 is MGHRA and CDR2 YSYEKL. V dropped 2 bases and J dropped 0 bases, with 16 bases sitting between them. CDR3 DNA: TGCGCCAGCAGCCAACAGGGTTCCCTGAGCCTGAACACTGAAGCTTTCTTT. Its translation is CASSQQGSLSLNTEAFF.

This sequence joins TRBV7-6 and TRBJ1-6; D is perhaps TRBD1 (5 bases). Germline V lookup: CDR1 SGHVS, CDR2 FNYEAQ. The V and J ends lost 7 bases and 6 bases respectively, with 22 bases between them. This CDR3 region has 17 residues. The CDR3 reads CASISRWGPLLNSPLHF. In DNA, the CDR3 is TGTGCCAGCATCTCTAGGTGGGGCCCGTTACTTAATTCACCCCTCCACTTT. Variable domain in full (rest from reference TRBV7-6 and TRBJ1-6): GAGVSQSPRYKVTKRGQDVALRCDPISGHVSLYWYRQALGQGPEFLTYFNYEAQQDKSGLPNDRFSAERPEGSISTLTIQRTEQRDSAMYRCASISRWGPLLNSPLHFGNGTRLTVT.

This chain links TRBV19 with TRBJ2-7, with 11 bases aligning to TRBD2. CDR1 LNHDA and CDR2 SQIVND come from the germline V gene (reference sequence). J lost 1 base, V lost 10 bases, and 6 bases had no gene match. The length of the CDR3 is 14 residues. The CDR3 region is CATLSSGGSYEQYF. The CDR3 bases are TGTGCCACCTTGTCTAGCGGGGGGTCCTACGAGCAGTACTTC.

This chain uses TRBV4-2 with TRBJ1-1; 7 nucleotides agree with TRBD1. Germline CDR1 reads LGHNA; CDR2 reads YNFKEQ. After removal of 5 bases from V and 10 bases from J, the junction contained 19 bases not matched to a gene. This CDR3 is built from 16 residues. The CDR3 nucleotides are TGTGCCAGCAGCATCTTCCGGGACAGCCCAATGCCGGGAGCTTTCTTT. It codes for CASSIFRDSPMPGAFF.

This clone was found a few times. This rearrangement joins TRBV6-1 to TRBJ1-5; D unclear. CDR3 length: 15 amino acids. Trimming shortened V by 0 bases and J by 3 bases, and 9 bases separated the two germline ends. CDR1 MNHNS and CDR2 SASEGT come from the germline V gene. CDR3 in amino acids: CASSEAEGFNQPQHF. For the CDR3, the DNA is TGTGCCAGCAGTGAAGCGGAAGGTTTCAATCAGCCCCAGCATTTT.

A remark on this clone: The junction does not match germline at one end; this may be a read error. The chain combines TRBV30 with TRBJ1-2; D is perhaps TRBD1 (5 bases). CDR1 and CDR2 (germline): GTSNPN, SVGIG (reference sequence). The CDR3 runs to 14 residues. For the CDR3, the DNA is TGTGCCTGGGGTGTATGGGGCCATGTTGATGGCTACACCTTC. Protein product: CAWGVWGHVDGYTF.

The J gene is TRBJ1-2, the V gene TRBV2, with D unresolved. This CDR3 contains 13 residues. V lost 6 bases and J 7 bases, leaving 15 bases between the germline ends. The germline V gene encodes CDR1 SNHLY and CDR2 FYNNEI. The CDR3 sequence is CASRASGKGGYTF. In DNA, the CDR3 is TGTGCCAGCAGAGCATCGGGGAAGGGTGGCTACACCTTC. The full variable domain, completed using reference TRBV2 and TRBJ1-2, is EPEVTQTPSHQVTQMGQEVILRCVPISNHLYFYWYRQILGQKVEFLVSFYNNEISEKSEIFDDQFSVERPDGSNFTLKIRSTKLEDSAMYFCASRASGKGGYTFGSGTRLTVV.

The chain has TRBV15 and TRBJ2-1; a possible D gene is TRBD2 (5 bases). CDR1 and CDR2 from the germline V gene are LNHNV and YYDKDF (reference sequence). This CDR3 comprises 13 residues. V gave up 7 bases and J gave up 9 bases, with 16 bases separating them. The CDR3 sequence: CATTPPGTAEQFF. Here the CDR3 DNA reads TGTGCCACCACCCCCCCGGGAACTGCTGAGCAGTTCTTC. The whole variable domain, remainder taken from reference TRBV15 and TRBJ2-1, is DAMVIQNPRYQVTQFGKPVTLSCSQTLNHNVMYWYQQKSSQAPKLLFHYYDKDFNNEADTPDNFQSRRPNTSFCFLDIRSPGLGDTAMYLCATTPPGTAEQFFGPGTRLTVL.

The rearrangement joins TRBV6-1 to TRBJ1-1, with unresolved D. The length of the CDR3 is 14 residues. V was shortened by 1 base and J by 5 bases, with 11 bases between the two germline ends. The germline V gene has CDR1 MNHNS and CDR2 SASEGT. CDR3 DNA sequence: TGTGCCAGCAGTGAAGTGTGGTTGGGGACTGAAGCTTTCTTT. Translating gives CASSEVWLGTEAFF.

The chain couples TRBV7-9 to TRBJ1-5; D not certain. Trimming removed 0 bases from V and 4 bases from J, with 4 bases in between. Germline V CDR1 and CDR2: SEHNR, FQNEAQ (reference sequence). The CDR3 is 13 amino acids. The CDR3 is CASSLATNQPQHF. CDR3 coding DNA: TGTGCCAGCAGCTTAGCGACGAATCAGCCCCAGCATTTT.

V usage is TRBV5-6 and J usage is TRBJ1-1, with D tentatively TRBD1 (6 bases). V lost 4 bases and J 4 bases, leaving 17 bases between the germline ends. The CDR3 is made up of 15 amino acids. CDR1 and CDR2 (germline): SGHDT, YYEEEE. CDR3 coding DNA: TGTGCCAGCAGCCCAACGGGGGGGCCGGGCACTGAAGCTTTCTTT. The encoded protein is CASSPTGGPGTEAFF.

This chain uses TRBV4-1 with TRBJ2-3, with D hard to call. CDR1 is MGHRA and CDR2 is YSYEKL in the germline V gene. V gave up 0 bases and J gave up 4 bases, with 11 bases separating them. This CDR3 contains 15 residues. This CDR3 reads CASSQEPKPADTQYF. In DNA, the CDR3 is TGCGCCAGCAGCCAAGAACCCAAACCAGCAGATACGCAGTATTTT.

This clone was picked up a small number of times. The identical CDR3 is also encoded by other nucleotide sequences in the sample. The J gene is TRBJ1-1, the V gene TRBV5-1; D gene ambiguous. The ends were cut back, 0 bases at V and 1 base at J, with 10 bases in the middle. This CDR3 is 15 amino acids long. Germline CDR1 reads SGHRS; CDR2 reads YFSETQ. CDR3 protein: CASSLDGRPNTEAFF. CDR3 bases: TGCGCCAGCAGCTTGGACGGCAGACCGAACACTGAAGCTTTCTTT.

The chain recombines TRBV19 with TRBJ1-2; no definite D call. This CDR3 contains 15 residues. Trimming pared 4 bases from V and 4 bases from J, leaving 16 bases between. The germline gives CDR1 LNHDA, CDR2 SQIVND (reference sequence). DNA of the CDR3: TGTGCCAGTAGTACCTATAGGACCGGCGGCTATGGCTACACCTTC. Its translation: CASSTYRTGGYGYTF.

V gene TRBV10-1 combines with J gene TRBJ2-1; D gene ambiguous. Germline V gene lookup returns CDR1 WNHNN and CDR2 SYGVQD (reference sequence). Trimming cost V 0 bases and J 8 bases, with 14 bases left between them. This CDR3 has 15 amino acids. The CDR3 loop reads CASSESRFTSDEQFF. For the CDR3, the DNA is TGCGCCAGCAGTGAGTCGCGGTTCACGAGCGATGAGCAGTTCTTC.

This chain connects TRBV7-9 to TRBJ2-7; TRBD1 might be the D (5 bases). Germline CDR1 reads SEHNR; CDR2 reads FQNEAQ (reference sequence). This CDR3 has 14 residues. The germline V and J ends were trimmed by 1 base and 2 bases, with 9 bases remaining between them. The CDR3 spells CASSLGTPTYEQYF. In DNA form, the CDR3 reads TGTGCCAGCAGCTTAGGGACACCGACCTACGAGCAGTACTTC.

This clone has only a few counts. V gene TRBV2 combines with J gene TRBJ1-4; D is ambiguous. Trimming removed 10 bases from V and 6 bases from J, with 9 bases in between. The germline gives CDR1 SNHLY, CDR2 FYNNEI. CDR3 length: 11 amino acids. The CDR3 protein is CATRMDEKLFF. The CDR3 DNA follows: TGTGCCACCCGGATGGATGAAAAACTGTTTTTT.

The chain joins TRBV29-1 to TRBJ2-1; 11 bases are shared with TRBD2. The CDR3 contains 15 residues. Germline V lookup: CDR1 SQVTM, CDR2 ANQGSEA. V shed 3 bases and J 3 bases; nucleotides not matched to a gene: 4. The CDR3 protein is CSVEGGTSGYNEQFF. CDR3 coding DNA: TGCAGCGTTGAGGGGGGGACTAGCGGCTACAATGAGCAGTTCTTC.